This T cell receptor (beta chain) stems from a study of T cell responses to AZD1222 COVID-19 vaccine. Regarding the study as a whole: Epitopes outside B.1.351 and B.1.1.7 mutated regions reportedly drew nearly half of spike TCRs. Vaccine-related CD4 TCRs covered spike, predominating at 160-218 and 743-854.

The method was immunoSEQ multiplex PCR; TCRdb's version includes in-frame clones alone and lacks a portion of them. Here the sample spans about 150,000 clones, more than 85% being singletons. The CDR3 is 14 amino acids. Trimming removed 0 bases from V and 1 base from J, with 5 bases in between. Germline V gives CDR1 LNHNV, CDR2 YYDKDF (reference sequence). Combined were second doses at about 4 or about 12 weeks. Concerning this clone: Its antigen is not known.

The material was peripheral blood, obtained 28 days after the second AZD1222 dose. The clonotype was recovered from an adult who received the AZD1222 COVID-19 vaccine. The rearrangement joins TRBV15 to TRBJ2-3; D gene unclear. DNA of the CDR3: TGTGCCACCAGCAGAGATGGGGGCACAGATACGCAGTATTTT. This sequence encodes CATSRDGGTDTQYF.